Only a few counts were recorded for the clone carrying this T cell receptor beta chain. The CDR3 consists of 15 residues. The germline V gene has CDR1 SGHRS and CDR2 YFSETQ. V lost 7 bases, J lost 3 bases, and 9 bases stayed unmatched. A second PCR, run for roughly 7 to 11 cycles, used a sample-barcoded 5' primer plus a J-beta primer mix. TCRdb fed the 5' RACE reads into MiXCR, producing one record per CDR3 protein. The sample has under 800,000 distinct CDR3 sequences, approximately 39% seen once. The sample belongs to a study of blood T cells in healthy people across ages. The rearrangement joins TRBV5-1 to TRBJ2-5; 10 bases agree with TRBD2. This sequence was found in a woman aged 55-70 years in good health. Sequenced sample: blood. The CDR3 nucleotides read TGCGCCAGCTGTATAGCGGGGGGCCCGGAAGAGACCCAGTACTTC. It translates to CASCIAGGPEETQYF. The complete variable domain, with remaining parts taken from reference TRBV5-1 and TRBJ2-5, reads KAGVTQTPRYLIKTRGQQVTLSCSPISGHRSVSWYQQTPGQGLQFLFEYFSETQRNKGNFPGRFSGRQFSNSRSEMNVSTLELGDSALYLCASCIAGGPEETQYFGPGTRLLVL.